Detailed here is one T cell receptor (beta chain). Its antigen is currently unknown. The data stem from a study of regulatory T cells in long-lasting Graves disease. Study summary: Newly diagnosed Graves' patients took antithyroid drugs under 3 months. Study-wide findings and caveats: Persistent Graves' patients showed a TCR diversity that was lower than that of newly diagnosed ones. The persistent group shared 2,700 or so public clonotypes, more than the roughly 970 shared by new patients.

Indicated time point: newly diagnosed GD, antithyroid drugs for less than 3 months. With RNA extracted from PBMCs as input, the TCR library was made. In Xi'an, China, an endocrinology department was the source of patients. Building of the TCR beta libraries involved iRepertoire HTBI primers and Arm-PCR of CDR3 regions. TCRdb recomputed calls from the multiplex PCR reads with MiXCR, one row per CDR3 protein. The sample holds about 400,000 distinct CDR3 sequences, 15% to 17% seen once. This CDR3 has 16 amino acids. Germline loops: CDR1 SGHNT, CDR2 YENEEA. V dropped 5 bases and J dropped 6; count of bases not matched to a gene: 12.

The TCR was taken from a female donor with Graves disease. The sample here was peripheral blood mononuclear cells (PBMCs), taken at new diagnosis, from a patient treated with antithyroid drugs. The chain is built from TRBV11-3 and TRBJ2-5; 10 bases align to TRBD1. DNA for the CDR3: TGTGCCAGCAGCCAAGATCTGACAGGGGGCTCAAAGACCCAGTACTTC. This encodes CASSQDLTGGSKTQYF.